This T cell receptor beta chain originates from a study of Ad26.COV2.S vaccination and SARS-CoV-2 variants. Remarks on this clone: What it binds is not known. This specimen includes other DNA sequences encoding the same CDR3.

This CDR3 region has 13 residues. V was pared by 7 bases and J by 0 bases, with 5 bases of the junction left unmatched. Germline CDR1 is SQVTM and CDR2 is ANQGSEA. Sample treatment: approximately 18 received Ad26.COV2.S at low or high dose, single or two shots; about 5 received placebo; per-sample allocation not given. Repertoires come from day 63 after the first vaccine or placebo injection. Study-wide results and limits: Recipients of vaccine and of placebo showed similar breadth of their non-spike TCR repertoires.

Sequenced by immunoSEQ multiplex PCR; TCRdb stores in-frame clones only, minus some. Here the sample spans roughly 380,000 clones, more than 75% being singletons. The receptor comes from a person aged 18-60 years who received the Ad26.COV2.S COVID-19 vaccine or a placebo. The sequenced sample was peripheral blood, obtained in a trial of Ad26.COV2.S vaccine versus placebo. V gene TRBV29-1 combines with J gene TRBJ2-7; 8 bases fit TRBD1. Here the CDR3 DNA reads TGCAGCGCTCGGACAGGGAGCTCCTACGAGCAGTACTTC. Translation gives CSARTGSSYEQYF.